These 30 T cell receptor beta chains came from one sample sequenced in a study of blood T cells in healthy people across ages. Primed by a sample-barcoded 5' primer and a J-beta primer mix, a second PCR proceeded for about 6 to 12 cycles. TCRdb re-called the 5' RACE reads through MiXCR, storing one row per CDR3 protein. This sample has fewer than 2,000,000 distinct CDR3 sequences; 35% to 50% occur once, and the top ten carry about 23%. Sequencing input: blood. The receptors come from a human donor in good health.

V usage is TRBV12-3 or TRBV12-4 and J usage is TRBJ2-3; 9 nucleotides align to TRBD2. The V segment lost 5 bases and the J segment 5 bases; nucleotides outside the gene matches: 11. This CDR3 contains 16 residues. Written as DNA, the CDR3 is TGTGCCAGCAGTCAAGTCGCGGGGGGGAGAAAAGATACGCAGTATTTT. This sequence encodes CASSQVAGGRKDTQYF.

This clonotype has just a few counts. The genes are TRBV5-1 and TRBJ2-4, with 9 bases aligning to TRBD1. V shed 0 bases and J 8 bases; nucleotides not matched to a gene: 6. The CDR3 has 15 amino acids. CDR1 and CDR2 from the germline V gene are SGHRS and YFSETQ. The CDR3 spells CASSLGDRVGDIQYF. Here the CDR3 DNA reads TGCGCCAGCAGCTTGGGGGACAGGGTAGGAGACATTCAGTACTTC.

The rearrangement uses TRBV20-1 and TRBJ2-7; weak D call: TRBD2 (5 bases). The CDR3 has 15 residues. Trimming cost V 0 bases and J 3 bases, with 15 bases left between them. Germline V lookup: CDR1 DFQATT, CDR2 SNEGSKA (reference sequence). CDR3 amino acids: CSARDAGRNYYEQYF. CDR3 bases: TGCAGTGCTAGAGACGCGGGCAGAAACTACTACGAGCAGTACTTC.

The chain joins TRBV20-1 to TRBJ1-1; D is unresolved. This CDR3 region has 14 residues. V lost 2 bases and J 0 bases, leaving 10 bases between the germline ends. Germline-derived CDR1 and CDR2 are DFQATT and SNEGSKA (reference sequence). The CDR3 DNA reads TGCAGTGCTAGATCAGGCAATATGAACACTGAAGCTTTCTTT. Its protein is CSARSGNMNTEAFF.

The V gene is TRBV20-1, the J gene TRBJ2-7, with D possibly being TRBD2 (6 bases). Trimming took 2 bases from V and 1 from J, leaving 15 bases between them. CDR1 and CDR2 (germline): DFQATT, SNEGSKA (reference sequence). This CDR3 contains 15 residues. The CDR3 DNA sequence: TGCAGTGCTAGAAAAGGTCTAGCGCTTTCCTACGAGCAGTACTTC. It is translated as CSARKGLALSYEQYF.

This chain joins TRBV18 and TRBJ2-7; D possibly uses TRBD1 or TRBD2 (6 bases each). Trimming stripped 2 bases from V and 0 bases from J, with 11 bases between. Germline V CDR1 and CDR2: KGHSH, LQKENI. The CDR3 is 15 residues long. The CDR3 here is CASSPGGQNSYEQYF. CDR3 DNA: TGTGCCAGCTCACCAGGGGGGCAGAACTCCTACGAGCAGTACTTC.

This rearrangement joins TRBV6-2 or TRBV6-3 to TRBJ2-7; the D gene is possibly TRBD2 (5 bases). Germline CDR1 MNHEY, CDR2 SVGEGT. The CDR3 consists of 13 residues. Trimming took 8 bases from V and 2 from J, leaving 13 bases between them. CDR3 residues: CASLQRYPYEQYF. The CDR3 nucleotides are TGTGCCAGCCTTCAGCGGTACCCCTACGAGCAGTACTTC.

This clonotype was counted between two and nine times. The chain has TRBV5-1 and TRBJ2-5; 7 bases match TRBD2. Trimming removed 1 base from V and 4 bases from J; junction bases left unmatched: 4. This CDR3 contains 14 residues. Germline CDR1 reads SGHRS; CDR2 reads YFSETQ. The CDR3 bases are TGCGCCAGCAGCTTGTGGGAGGGATTAGAGACCCAGTACTTC. This sequence encodes CASSLWEGLETQYF.

At least ten counts were recorded for this clonotype. This chain links TRBV12-3 or TRBV12-4 with TRBJ2-1; 14 nucleotides agree with TRBD2. The J segment lost 5 bases and the V segment lost 4 bases, leaving 4 bases of the junction unmatched. The CDR3 is made up of 16 amino acids. In nucleotides, the CDR3 is TGTGCCAGCAGTTCCCGGACTAGCGGGGGGAACAATGAGCAGTTCTTC. Translated: CASSSRTSGGNNEQFF.

This chain connects TRBV28 to TRBJ2-5; weak D call: TRBD2 (5 bases). The assigned J gene may be wrong: the sequence end matches TRBJ2-7 better. The CDR3 covers 12 residues. Germline V gives CDR1 MDHEN, CDR2 SYDVKM. CDR3 in amino acids: CASTPGIGEQYF. CDR3 sequence (DNA): TGTGCCAGCACGCCGGGGATTGGCGAGCAGTACTTC.

The chain is built from TRBV5-6 and TRBJ1-2; D ambiguous. This CDR3 contains 15 residues. V was trimmed by 0 bases and J by 0 bases, leaving 9 bases between them. The V gene's germline CDR1 is SGHDT and CDR2 YYEEEE. CDR3 coding DNA: TGTGCCAGCAGCTTGGGAGCGGCCACTAACTATGGCTACACCTTC. Amino acids: CASSLGAATNYGYTF.

This clonotype was picked up a small number of times. The chain employs TRBV7-2 and TRBJ2-5, with TRBD2 identical over 8 bases. V was clipped by 2 bases and J by 7 bases; unmatched bases: 12. Germline CDR1 SGHTA, CDR2 FQGNSA. The CDR3 is made up of 16 amino acids. This CDR3 is CASSLLPGLVEGTQYF. For the CDR3, the DNA is TGTGCCAGCAGCTTATTACCGGGACTAGTAGAGGGGACCCAGTACTTC.

In its sample, this clonotype was seen many times. The chain recombines TRBV10-3 with TRBJ2-3; 8 nucleotides align to TRBD1. The CDR3 sequence is 15 residues long. Per germline, CDR1 ENHRY and CDR2 SYGVKD. V dropped 8 bases and J dropped 1; count of bases not matched to a gene: 8. The CDR3 coding sequence is TGTGCCATCTGGACAGGACAGGGAGGCACAGATACGCAGTATTTT. This sequence encodes CAIWTGQGGTDTQYF.

This clonotype showed up just a few times. V usage is TRBV11-2 and J usage is TRBJ2-5; 8 positions match TRBD1. Germline V gene data show CDR1 as SGHAT and CDR2 as FQNNGV. There are 14 residues in the CDR3. V trimming: 7 bases; J trimming: 2 bases; junction bases outside the gene matches: 6. The CDR3 loop reads CASNNWDRQETQYF. CDR3 DNA sequence: TGTGCCAGCAACAATTGGGACAGGCAAGAGACCCAGTACTTC. Full variable domain (rest looked up from reference TRBV11-2 and TRBJ2-5): EAGVAQSPRYKIIEKRQSVAFWCNPISGHATLYWYQQILGQGPKLLIQFQNNGVVDDSQLPKDRFSAERLKGVDSTLKIQPAKLEDSAVYLCASNNWDRQETQYFGPGTRLLVL.

Only a few counts were recorded for this clonotype. The chain links TRBV29-1 to TRBJ2-3; unclear D gene. This CDR3 spans 13 amino acids. Germline V gene lookup returns CDR1 SQVTM and CDR2 ANQGSEA. V was clipped by 5 bases and J by 2 bases, with 11 bases between them. The CDR3 sequence: CSVSPLHTDTQYF. The CDR3 coding sequence is TGCAGCGTTTCCCCACTCCACACAGATACGCAGTATTTT.

This rearrangement joins TRBV20-1 to TRBJ2-7, with 10 bases aligning to TRBD1. This CDR3 comprises 15 residues. Germline assignment: CDR1 DFQATT and CDR2 SNEGSKA (reference sequence). Trimming cost V 5 bases and J 6 bases; bases outside gene matches: 13. CDR3 in amino acids: CSARRPTGGIGEQYF. CDR3 in DNA: TGCAGTGCTCGAAGACCGACAGGGGGCATAGGCGAGCAGTACTTC.

This clonotype showed up just a few times. This rearrangement joins TRBV14 to TRBJ1-5; D not certain. The CDR3 sequence is 13 residues long. V lost 0 bases to trimming and J lost 4 bases, with 4 bases between them. CDR1 SGHDN and CDR2 FVKESK come from the germline V gene. DNA for the CDR3: TGTGCCAGCAGCCAAGAGATGAATCAGCCCCAGCATTTT. This encodes CASSQEMNQPQHF.

The chain is built from TRBV4-2 and TRBJ2-1, with 7 nucleotides matching TRBD2. Germline CDR1 reads LGHNA; CDR2 reads YNFKEQ. V trimming: 3 bases; J trimming: 0 bases; junction bases outside the gene matches: 5. CDR3 length equals 16 residues. The DNA of the CDR3 is TGTGCCAGCAGCCACAGACTAGCCCGCTCCTACAATGAGCAGTTCTTC. Amino acids: CASSHRLARSYNEQFF.

This clonotype was counted a few times. The chain combines TRBV4-1 with TRBJ2-4, with 7 positions matching TRBD2. The CDR3 spans 16 residues. Germline V gene sequence: CDR1 MGHRA, CDR2 YSYEKL. The V gene end was trimmed by 3 bases and the J gene end by 2 bases; junction bases not matched to a gene: 7. The DNA for the CDR3 is TGCGCCAGCAGCCAGCGGGGGAGTATGTCCAAAAACATTCAGTACTTC. This codes for CASSQRGSMSKNIQYF.

The V gene is TRBV20-1, the J gene TRBJ2-3, with 12 bases aligning to TRBD2. The length of the CDR3 is 17 residues. The germline CDR1 and CDR2 sequences are DFQATT and SNEGSKA (reference sequence). With 5 bases clipped from V and 1 base from J, the junction kept 10 bases outside the gene matches. The CDR3 loop reads CSAGILRLAGGTDTQYF. The CDR3 nucleotides read TGCAGTGCTGGTATCTTGCGACTAGCGGGGGGCACAGATACGCAGTATTTT.

J is TRBJ2-4 and V is TRBV28; D is perhaps TRBD2 (5 bases). The end of the DNA aligns better with TRBJ2-7, so the J call may be wrong. The germline V gene encodes CDR1 MDHEN and CDR2 SYDVKM. The CDR3 has 14 residues. DNA for the CDR3: TGTGCCAGCAGTTTTATAGCGAGAACCTACGAGCAGTACTTC. Protein: CASSFIARTYEQYF.

The chain recombines TRBV7-3 with TRBJ2-1; D not resolved. V dropped 5 bases and J dropped 6 bases, with 14 bases sitting between them. Germline V gene data show CDR1 as SGHTA and CDR2 as FQGTGA. This CDR3 is 14 amino acids long. DNA of the CDR3: TGTGCCAGCAGCCCCCATTCCCTCCCCAATGAGCAGTTCTTC. Its translation is CASSPHSLPNEQFF.

The CDR3, as DNA: TGTGCCAGCAGCTTAGATGATTATCCCTACGAGCAGTACTTC. Its translation: CASSLDDYPYEQYF. The rearrangement uses TRBV11-2 and TRBJ2-4; no clear D. The J call may not be correct, given that the DNA end is closer to TRBJ2-7. The CDR3 extends over 14 amino acids. The V gene's germline CDR1 is SGHAT and CDR2 FQNNGV.

The chain carries TRBV12-3 or TRBV12-4 and TRBJ1-2; 7 bases align to TRBD1. V trimming: 3 bases; J trimming: 3 bases; junction bases outside the gene matches: 13. The CDR3 is 17 residues long. CDR3 amino acids: CASSLGSRGIADYGYTF. DNA of the CDR3: TGTGCCAGCAGTTTGGGAAGCAGGGGGATAGCTGACTATGGCTACACCTTC.

CDR3 in DNA: TGCGCCAGCAGCTTGCACTCCGCCATGAACACTGAAGCTTTCTTT. As protein: CASSLHSAMNTEAFF. J is TRBJ1-1 and V is TRBV5-1; no firm D call. The V end lost 1 base, the J end lost 0 bases, and 10 bases lay between the germline ends. There are 15 residues in the CDR3. The germline V gene encodes CDR1 SGHRS and CDR2 YFSETQ. The full variable domain, rest sourced from reference TRBV5-1 and TRBJ1-1, is KAGVTQTPRYLIKTRGQQVTLSCSPISGHRSVSWYQQTPGQGLQFLFEYFSETQRNKGNFPGRFSGRQFSNSRSEMNVSTLELGDSALYLCASSLHSAMNTEAFFGQGTRLTVV.

CDR3 protein: CASSYFGQGDEQYF. Written as DNA, the CDR3 is TGTGCCAGCAGTTACTTCGGACAGGGGGACGAGCAGTACTTC. This chain connects TRBV6-5 to TRBJ2-7; 10 bases match TRBD1. This CDR3 comprises 14 residues. CDR1 and CDR2 from the germline V gene are MNHEY and SVGAGI. Trimming at V came to 1 base and at J to 5 bases, leaving 2 bases not matched to a gene.

For this clonotype: Its ends do not fully match the called genes, so a read error is possible. The chain employs TRBV6-6 and TRBJ1-5; maybe TRBD1 (6 bases). This CDR3 is 14 amino acids long. Germline V CDR1 and CDR2: MNHNY, SVGAGI (reference sequence). Here the CDR3 reads CAIQGTQGKQPQHF. In DNA form, the CDR3 reads TGTGCCATCCAGGGGACGCAGGGCAAGCAGCCCCAGCATTTT.

This clonotype was observed a handful of times. V is TRBV7-8 and J is TRBJ2-3; D not resolved. This CDR3 region has 14 residues. Trimming took 5 bases from V and 3 from J, leaving 12 bases between them. Germline CDR1 SGHVS, CDR2 FQNEAQ. CDR3 sequence (DNA): TGTGCCAGCAGCGCCCAAACGTGGACAGATACGCAGTATTTT. Amino acids: CASSAQTWTDTQYF.

This rearrangement joins TRBV5-6 to TRBJ2-3; TRBD2 matches 13 bases. The V and J ends lost 0 bases and 2 bases, in that order; junction bases with no gene match: 9. This CDR3 has 19 amino acids. Germline V CDR1 and CDR2: SGHDT, YYEEEE. The CDR3 here is CASSLGLAGGQGSTDTQYF. As DNA, the CDR3 is TGTGCCAGCAGCTTGGGACTAGCGGGGGGCCAAGGTTCCACAGATACGCAGTATTTT.

This clonotype appeared a few times. V is TRBV6-2 or TRBV6-3 and J is TRBJ2-7; TRBD2 is a possible D gene (6 bases). CDR3 length: 16 residues. V lost 2 bases and J lost 0, with 14 bases in between. Germline CDR1 is MNHEY and CDR2 is SVGEGT. The CDR3 DNA reads as TGTGCCAGCAGTTACGATGGGACTCTCCCCTCCTACGAGCAGTACTTC. Amino acids: CASSYDGTLPSYEQYF.